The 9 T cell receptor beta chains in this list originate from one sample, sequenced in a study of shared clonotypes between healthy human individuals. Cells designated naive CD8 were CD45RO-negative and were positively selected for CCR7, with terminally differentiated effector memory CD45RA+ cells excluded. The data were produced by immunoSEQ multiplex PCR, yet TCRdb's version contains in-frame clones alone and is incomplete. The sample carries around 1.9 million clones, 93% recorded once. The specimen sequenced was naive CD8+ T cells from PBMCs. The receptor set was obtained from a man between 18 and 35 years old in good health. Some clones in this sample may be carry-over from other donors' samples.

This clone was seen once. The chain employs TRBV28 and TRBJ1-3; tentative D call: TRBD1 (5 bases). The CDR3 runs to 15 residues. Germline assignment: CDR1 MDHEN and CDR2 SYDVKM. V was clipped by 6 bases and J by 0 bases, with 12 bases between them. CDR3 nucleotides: TGTGCCAGCAGCCGTAGGGGAACCTCTGGAAACACCATATATTTT. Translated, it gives CASSRRGTSGNTIYF.

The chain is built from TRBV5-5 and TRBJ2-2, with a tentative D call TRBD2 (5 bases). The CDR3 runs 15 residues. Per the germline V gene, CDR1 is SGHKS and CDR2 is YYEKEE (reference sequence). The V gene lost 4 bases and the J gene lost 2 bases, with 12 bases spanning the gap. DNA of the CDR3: TGTGCCAGCAGCCCGGGATGGGTCAACACCGGGGAGCTGTTTTTT. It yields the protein CASSPGWVNTGELFF.

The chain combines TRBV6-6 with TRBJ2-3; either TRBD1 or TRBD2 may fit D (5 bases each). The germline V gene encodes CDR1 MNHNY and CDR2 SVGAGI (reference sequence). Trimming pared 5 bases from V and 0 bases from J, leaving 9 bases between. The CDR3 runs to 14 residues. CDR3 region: CASSTRDSTDTQYF. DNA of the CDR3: TGTGCCAGCAGTACCCGGGACAGCACAGATACGCAGTATTTT.

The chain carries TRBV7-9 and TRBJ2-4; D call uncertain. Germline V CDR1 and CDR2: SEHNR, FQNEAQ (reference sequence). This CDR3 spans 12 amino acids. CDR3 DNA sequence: TGTGCTACTGGTGGAGCCAAAAACATTCAGTACTTC. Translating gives CATGGAKNIQYF.

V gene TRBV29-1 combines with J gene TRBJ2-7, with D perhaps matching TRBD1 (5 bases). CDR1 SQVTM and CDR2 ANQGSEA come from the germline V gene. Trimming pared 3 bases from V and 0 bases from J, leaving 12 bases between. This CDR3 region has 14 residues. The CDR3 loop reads CSVDGADSSYEQYF. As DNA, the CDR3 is TGCAGCGTTGATGGGGCTGACAGCTCCTACGAGCAGTACTTC.

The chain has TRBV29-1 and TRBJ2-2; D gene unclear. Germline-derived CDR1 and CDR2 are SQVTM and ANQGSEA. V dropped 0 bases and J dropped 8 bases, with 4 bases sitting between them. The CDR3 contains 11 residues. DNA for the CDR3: TGCAGCGTTGAAGACCCTGGGGAGCTGTTTTTT. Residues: CSVEDPGELFF.

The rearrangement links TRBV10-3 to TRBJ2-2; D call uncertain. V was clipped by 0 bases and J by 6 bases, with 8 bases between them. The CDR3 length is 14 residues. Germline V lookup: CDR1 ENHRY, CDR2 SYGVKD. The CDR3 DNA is TGTGCCATCAGTGAGTCAGCGTTCTCCGGGGAGCTGTTTTTT. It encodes CAISESAFSGELFF.

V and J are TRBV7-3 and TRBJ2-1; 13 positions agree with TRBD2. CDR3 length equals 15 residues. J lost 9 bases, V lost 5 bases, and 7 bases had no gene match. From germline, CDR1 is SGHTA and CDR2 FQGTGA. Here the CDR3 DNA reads TGTGCCAGCAGCCGGACTAGCGGGAGATTCAGTGAGCAGTTCTTC. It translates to CASSRTSGRFSEQFF.

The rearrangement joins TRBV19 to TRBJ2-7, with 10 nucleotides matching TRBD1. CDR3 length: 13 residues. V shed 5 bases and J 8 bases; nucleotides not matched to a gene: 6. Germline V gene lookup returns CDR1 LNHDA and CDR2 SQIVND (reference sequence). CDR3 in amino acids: CASSPGQGFQQYF. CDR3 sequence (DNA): TGTGCCAGTAGTCCGGGACAGGGGTTCCAGCAGTACTTC.